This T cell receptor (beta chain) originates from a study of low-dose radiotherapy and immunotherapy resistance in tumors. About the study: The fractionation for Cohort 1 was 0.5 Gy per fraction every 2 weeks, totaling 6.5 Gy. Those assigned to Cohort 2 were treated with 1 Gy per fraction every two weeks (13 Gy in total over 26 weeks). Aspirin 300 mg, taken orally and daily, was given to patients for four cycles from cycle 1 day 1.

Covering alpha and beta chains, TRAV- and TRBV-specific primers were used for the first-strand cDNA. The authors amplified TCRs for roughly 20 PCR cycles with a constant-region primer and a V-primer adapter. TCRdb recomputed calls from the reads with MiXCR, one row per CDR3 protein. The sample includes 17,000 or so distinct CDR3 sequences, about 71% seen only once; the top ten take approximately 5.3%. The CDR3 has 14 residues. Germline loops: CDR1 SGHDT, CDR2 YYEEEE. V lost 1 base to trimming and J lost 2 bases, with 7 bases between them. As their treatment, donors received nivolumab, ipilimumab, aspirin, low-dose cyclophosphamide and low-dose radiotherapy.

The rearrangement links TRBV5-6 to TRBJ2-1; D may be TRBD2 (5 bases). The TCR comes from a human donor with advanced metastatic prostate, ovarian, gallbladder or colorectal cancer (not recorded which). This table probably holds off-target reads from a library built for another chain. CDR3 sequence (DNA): TGTGCCAGCAGCTTGCCCGGGACCTACAATGAGCAGTTCTTC. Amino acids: CASSLPGTYNEQFF.